Here is one TCR beta chain with its context. The repertoire was sequenced with immunoSEQ multiplex PCR; TCRdb's copy has only in-frame clones and lacks some. Here the sample spans some 150,000 clones, roughly 77% being singletons. The data are from a study of blood T cell repertoires in COVID-19. Overall study: Samples came from the United States, Italy and Spain, spanning acute and convalescent COVID-19.

The CDR3 has 16 residues. The V segment lost 3 bases and the J segment 2 bases; nucleotides outside the gene matches: 3. CDR1 and CDR2 (germline): KGHDR, SFDVKD. The rearrangement joins TRBV24-1 to TRBJ1-2; TRBD1 matches at 12 bases. The clonotype was recovered from a woman in her seventies with COVID-19, enrolled during active disease. The sample was peripheral blood. The CDR3 sequence is CATSDRGTGGNYGYTF. The DNA of the CDR3 is TGTGCCACCAGTGATCGCGGGACAGGGGGCAACTATGGCTACACCTTC.